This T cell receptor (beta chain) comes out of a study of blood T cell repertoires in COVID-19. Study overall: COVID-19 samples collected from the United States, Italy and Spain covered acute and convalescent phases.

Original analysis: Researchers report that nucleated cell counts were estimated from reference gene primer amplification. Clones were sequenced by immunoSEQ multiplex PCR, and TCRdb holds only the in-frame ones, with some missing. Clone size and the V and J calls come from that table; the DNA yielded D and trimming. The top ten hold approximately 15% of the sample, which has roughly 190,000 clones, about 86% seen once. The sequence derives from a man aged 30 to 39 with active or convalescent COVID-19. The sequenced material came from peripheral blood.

The DNA of the CDR3 is TGTGCCAGCAGTGAAGTCGGACTAGTAAATGAGCAGTTCTTC. It encodes CASSEVGLVNEQFF. The chain employs TRBV6-1 and TRBJ2-1, with 7 bases identical to TRBD2. Germline V gives CDR1 MNHNS, CDR2 SASEGT. V dropped 1 base and J dropped 7; count of bases not matched to a gene: 4. The CDR3 consists of 14 residues.